This TCR beta chain was documented in a study of persistence of HIV-infected CD4 T cells. Cells were stimulated nonspecifically with anti-CD3/anti-CD28 magnetic beads. Responding CD4+ T cells were sorted by upregulation of both CD40 ligand and CD69. Donors had undetectable plasma HIV-1 RNA, under 50 copies/mL, for 4+ years. On this clone: The antigen remains unidentified.

J lost 3 bases, V lost 4 bases, and 6 bases had no gene match. Germline-derived CDR1 and CDR2 are SNHLY and FYNNEI. The CDR3 runs 15 residues. Study-wide results and limits: Degenerate expanded CDR3beta sequences were enriched among CMV- and Gag-responding cells.

The libraries were made with immunoSEQ version 4 in survey mode. Only in-frame clones appear in the TCRdb table, and some are missing; sequencing was by immunoSEQ multiplex PCR. Of about 47,000 clones detected, about 89% appear once; the ten largest clones hold approximately 1.8%. The material sequenced was CD4+ T cells sorted from PBMCs after approximately 19-hour stimulation, taken from a patient who received antiretroviral therapy. V and J are TRBV2 and TRBJ1-5; 7 bases are a match to TRBD1. The TCR sequence derives from an adult man with HIV who was CMV-seropositive. CDR3 DNA sequence: TGTGCCAGCAGTGCGGGACAGCTCGCCAATCAGCCCCAGCATTTT. Translating it yields CASSAGQLANQPQHF. Full variable domain (remainder filled in from reference TRBV2 and TRBJ1-5): EPEVTQTPSHQVTQMGQEVILRCVPISNHLYFYWYRQILGQKVEFLVSFYNNEISEKSEIFDDQFSVERPDGSNFTLKIRSTKLEDSAMYFCASSAGQLANQPQHFGDGTRLSIL.